These 20 T cell receptor beta chains were sequenced from one sample in a study of long-term antiretroviral therapy in people with HIV. Researchers report immunoSEQ v3.0 was run at survey level. The method was immunoSEQ multiplex PCR; TCRdb's version includes in-frame clones alone and lacks a portion of them. The table lists under 45,000 clones, roughly nine tenths of them singletons, with 4% in the top ten. The specimen comprised unsorted PBMCs, sampled 1.2 years after starting antiretroviral therapy. The receptors originated from a woman aged 45-65 years with HIV.

The V gene is TRBV7-9, the J gene TRBJ2-7; 9 bases are a match to TRBD1. The CDR3 loop spans 15 amino acids. With V trimmed by 3 bases and J by 0 bases, 3 bases remained unmatched. Germline V gives CDR1 SEHNR, CDR2 FQNEAQ (reference sequence). CDR3 sequence reads: CASSFDRGSSYEQYF. CDR3 coding DNA: TGTGCCAGCAGCTTCGACAGGGGGAGCTCCTACGAGCAGTACTTC.

V gene TRBV10-2 combines with J gene TRBJ2-1; perhaps TRBD2 as D (6 bases). The CDR3 loop spans 15 amino acids. Deletions cut 8 bases from V and 2 bases from J, with 16 bases between. Germline values: CDR1 WSHSY, CDR2 SAAADI. The CDR3: CASSFRDSTYNEQFF. DNA of the CDR3: TGCGCCAGCTCCTTCAGGGACTCTACCTACAATGAGCAGTTCTTC.

This chain uses TRBV2 with TRBJ1-5, with a possible D match to TRBD1 (6 bases). From germline, CDR1 is SNHLY and CDR2 FYNNEI. The V gene lost 8 bases and the J gene lost 4 bases, with 12 bases spanning the gap. This CDR3 is 13 amino acids long. CDR3 nucleotides: TGTGCCAGCGGTGGGGGGCCAAATCAGCCCCAGCATTTT. This gives the protein CASGGGPNQPQHF.

The chain joins TRBV30 to TRBJ2-1; TRBD2 matches at 9 bases. V lost 1 base, J lost 9 bases, and 7 bases stayed unmatched. CDR1 is GTSNPN and CDR2 is SVGIG in the germline V gene (reference sequence). The CDR3 is 14 amino acids. In DNA, the CDR3 is TGTGCCTGGAGTGCTGGCGGGGGGGTTACTGAGCAGTTCTTC. Protein sequence: CAWSAGGGVTEQFF. Full variable domain (outside the CDR3, taken from reference TRBV30 and TRBJ2-1): SQTIHQWPATLVQPVGSPLSLECTVEGTSNPNLYWYRQAAGRGLQLLFYSVGIGQISSEVPQNLSASRPQDRQFILSSKKLLLSDSGFYLCAWSAGGGVTEQFFGPGTRLTVL.

This chain links TRBV7-8 with TRBJ1-2; TRBD1 matches 12 bases. The length of the CDR3 is 17 residues. Trimming at V came to 1 base and at J to 4 bases, leaving 7 bases not matched to a gene. CDR1 SGHVS and CDR2 FQNEAQ come from the germline V gene. The CDR3: CASSLEGTGGNSYGYTF. Here the CDR3 DNA reads TGTGCCAGCAGCTTAGAGGGGACAGGGGGCAATTCCTATGGCTACACCTTC.

This clone has only one observation. The rearrangement joins TRBV7-9 to TRBJ2-2; D ambiguous. In germline, CDR1 is SEHNR, CDR2 FQNEAQ (reference sequence). V lost 3 bases to trimming and J lost 6 bases, with 8 bases between them. This CDR3 comprises 13 residues. CDR3 residues: CASSLLSPGELFF. In nucleotides, the CDR3 is TGTGCCAGCAGCTTGCTAAGCCCCGGGGAGCTGTTTTTT.

The V and J genes are TRBV10-3 and TRBJ1-3, with 9 bases that match TRBD1. CDR1 is ENHRY, CDR2 SYGVKD, per germline. J lost 8 bases, V lost 4 bases, and 9 bases had no gene match. CDR3 size: 15 residues. CDR3 sequence (DNA): TGTGCCATCAGTGGATCAACAGGGGGCGCGGACACCATATATTTT. Its translation is CAISGSTGGADTIYF.

The rearrangement uses TRBV30 and TRBJ1-3, with unresolved D. The CDR3 spans 13 residues. V was trimmed by 2 bases and J by 2 bases, leaving 7 bases between them. The germline gives CDR1 GTSNPN, CDR2 SVGIG (reference sequence). The CDR3 DNA is TGTGCCTGGAGTAACGGGCCTGGAAACACCATATATTTT. Its protein product is CAWSNGPGNTIYF. The whole variable domain, filled in from reference TRBV30 and TRBJ1-3, reads SQTIHQWPATLVQPVGSPLSLECTVEGTSNPNLYWYRQAAGRGLQLLFYSVGIGQISSEVPQNLSASRPQDRQFILSSKKLLLSDSGFYLCAWSNGPGNTIYFGEGSWLTVV.

V gene TRBV27 combines with J gene TRBJ1-4; 8 bases align to TRBD1. CDR1 MNHEY and CDR2 SMNVEV come from the germline V gene (reference sequence). J was trimmed by 7 bases and V by 6 bases; bases with no gene match: 7. The CDR3 is 14 amino acids. CDR3: CASSPGGLGEKLFF. CDR3 coding DNA: TGTGCCAGCAGCCCAGGGGGCTTAGGTGAAAAACTGTTTTTT.

The genes are TRBV27 and TRBJ2-1; D is unresolved. The germline gives CDR1 MNHEY, CDR2 SMNVEV (reference sequence). Trimming removed 6 bases at V and 5 bases at J, with 11 bases between. The CDR3 has 13 amino acids. CDR3 loop: CASRKRPDNEQFF. CDR3 sequence (DNA): TGTGCCAGCAGGAAACGACCCGACAATGAGCAGTTCTTC.

The chain joins TRBV6-6 to TRBJ1-5; weak D call: TRBD1 (6 bases). The CDR3 runs to 16 residues. Germline CDR1 and CDR2: MNHNY and SVGAGI (reference sequence). V was clipped by 5 bases and J by 0 bases, with 14 bases between them. CDR3 loop: CASSIQGSYSNQPQHF. CDR3 DNA sequence: TGTGCCAGCAGTATACAGGGCAGTTATAGCAATCAGCCCCAGCATTTT.

V and J are TRBV9 and TRBJ2-3, with D unresolved. The CDR3 totals 13 residues. The V and J ends lost 3 bases and 5 bases respectively, with 10 bases between them. In germline, CDR1 is SGDLS, CDR2 YYNGEE. The CDR3 nucleotides are TGTGCCAGCAGCGCGTATGAAGGAGATACGCAGTATTTT. It specifies CASSAYEGDTQYF.

CDR3 nucleotides: TGTGCCAGCAGACGGACTAGCCGATCCTACGAGCAGTACTTC. It translates to CASRRTSRSYEQYF. The J gene is TRBJ2-7, the V gene TRBV7-2; TRBD2 aligns across 8 bases. V was clipped by 6 bases and J by 1 base; unmatched bases: 5. This CDR3 is built from 14 residues. The germline CDR1 and CDR2 sequences are SGHTA and FQGNSA. The full variable domain, its missing parts supplied by reference TRBV7-2 and TRBJ2-7, is GAGVSQSPSNKVTEKGKDVELRCDPISGHTALYWYRQSLGQGLEFLIYFQGNSAPDKSGLPSDRFSAERTGGSVSTLTIQRTQQEDSAVYLCASRRTSRSYEQYFGPGTRLTVT.

This clone was found a few times. This chain uses TRBV4-1 with TRBJ2-5, with 7 positions matching TRBD2. The CDR3 has 15 residues. The germline V gene encodes CDR1 MGHRA and CDR2 YSYEKL. Trimming took 4 bases from V and 1 from J; bases not matched to a gene: 6. This chain's CDR3 is CASSPPGGGQETQYF. CDR3 bases: TGCGCCAGCAGCCCCCCGGGGGGAGGCCAAGAGACCCAGTACTTC.

The chain joins TRBV5-1 to TRBJ2-1; 7 bases align to TRBD1. The CDR3 totals 16 residues. Per the germline V gene, CDR1 is SGHRS and CDR2 is YFSETQ. Losses at the gene ends were 0 bases for V and 8 bases for J; bases not matched to a gene: 11. The CDR3 DNA reads TGCGCCAGCAGCTTGGCCGGGACAGCTATATTTCATGAGCAGTTCTTC. Its protein is CASSLAGTAIFHEQFF.

CDR3 residues: CASGLDSTTNEKLFF. For the CDR3, the DNA is TGTGCCAGCGGGTTGGACAGTACAACTAATGAAAAACTGTTTTTT. V gene TRBV27 combines with J gene TRBJ1-4, with a tentative D call TRBD1 (6 bases). In germline, CDR1 is MNHEY, CDR2 SMNVEV (reference sequence). V was clipped by 8 bases and J by 0 bases, with 13 bases between them. The CDR3 is 15 amino acids. Together with reference TRBV27 and TRBJ1-4, the CDR3 gives the full variable domain: EAQVTQNPRYLITVTGKKLTVTCSQNMNHEYMSWYRQDPGLGLRQIYYSMNVEVTDKGDVPEGYKVSRKEKRNFPLILESPSPNQTSLYFCASGLDSTTNEKLFFGSGTQLSVL.

The sample holds one count of this clone. This sequence joins TRBV5-1 and TRBJ1-2; 8 bases agree with TRBD1. The ends lost 4 bases at V and 4 bases at J; junction bases unmatched: 9. CDR1 and CDR2 from the germline V gene are SGHRS and YFSETQ. The CDR3 loop spans 15 amino acids. CDR3 protein: CASSTGPGQAYGYTF. The DNA of the CDR3 is TGCGCCAGCAGCACCGGTCCGGGACAGGCCTATGGCTACACCTTC. Combining the CDR3 with reference TRBV5-1 and TRBJ1-2 gives the whole variable domain KAGVTQTPRYLIKTRGQQVTLSCSPISGHRSVSWYQQTPGQGLQFLFEYFSETQRNKGNFPGRFSGRQFSNSRSEMNVSTLELGDSALYLCASSTGPGQAYGYTFGSGTRLTVV.

The chain links TRBV7-2 to TRBJ2-1, with 7 bases matching TRBD2. Germline values: CDR1 SGHTA, CDR2 FQGNSA. J was trimmed by 10 bases and V by 2 bases; bases with no gene match: 5. There are 13 residues in the CDR3. The CDR3 loop reads CASSLRLAGEQFF. Written as DNA, the CDR3 is TGTGCCAGCAGCTTAAGACTAGCTGGCGAGCAGTTCTTC. Full variable domain (remainder filled in from reference TRBV7-2 and TRBJ2-1): GAGVSQSPSNKVTEKGKDVELRCDPISGHTALYWYRQSLGQGLEFLIYFQGNSAPDKSGLPSDRFSAERTGGSVSTLTIQRTQQEDSAVYLCASSLRLAGEQFFGPGTRLTVL.

V gene TRBV11-2 combines with J gene TRBJ2-5; 9 bases map to TRBD2. The J call is in doubt because the DNA end fits TRBJ2-7 better. CDR1 SGHAT and CDR2 FQNNGV come from the germline V gene. The CDR3 spans 16 residues. This chain's CDR3 is CASSLLGSGSSYEQYF. CDR3 DNA sequence: TGTGCCAGCAGCCTTCTTGGTAGCGGGAGCTCCTACGAGCAGTACTTC.

This chain joins TRBV4-2 and TRBJ1-2, with 12 bases that match TRBD1. CDR3 length equals 16 residues. The V gene end was trimmed by 1 base and the J gene end by 6 bases; junction bases not matched to a gene: 6. Germline lookup yields CDR1 LGHNA and CDR2 YNFKEQ. In DNA form, the CDR3 reads TGTGCCAGCAGCCAAGTGTTGGGGACAGGGGGCAATGGCTACACCTTC. Translating gives CASSQVLGTGGNGYTF.